The clone carrying this T cell receptor (beta chain) was detected ten times or more. This sample was included in a study of T cells in Graves' hyperthyroidism and ophthalmopathy. What was amplified from RNA transcripts were TCR beta CDR3 regions. The TCR CDR3 was amplified in a first-round RT-PCR using the HTBI primer set. Using its own MiXCR run on the multiplex PCR reads, TCRdb lists one record per CDR3 protein. In the table there are fewer than 250,000 distinct CDR3 sequences, around 15% of which are singletons. V shed 2 bases and J shed 1 base, with 11 bases lying between them. CDR1 is SGHVS and CDR2 is FQNEAQ in the germline V gene. This CDR3 has 15 residues. Ophthalmopathy patients had Clinical Activity Score at least 3, NOSPECS grade at least 4, duration under 3 months.

The source of this sequence is a woman younger than 30 with Graves' ophthalmopathy. This rearrangement joins TRBV7-8 to TRBJ2-5; D is perhaps TRBD2 (6 bases). Sample: blood. CDR3 coding DNA: TGTGCCAGCAGCTTAAGAGGGACTGTCCAAGAGACCCAGTACTTC. The encoded protein is CASSLRGTVQETQYF.